This T cell receptor beta chain originates from a study of blood T cell repertoires in COVID-19 (dated by TCRdb to 2020 to 2022). Regarding the study in general: Samples covering the acute and convalescent phases of COVID-19 were provided by collaborators in the United States, Italy and Spain. The material from the prospective study consisted of cDNA or gDNA derived from T cells, B-cell-depleted T cells, or PBMCs. Deeply sampled blood TCRbeta repertoires from subjects exposed to, actively infected with, or recovered from COVID-19 were included in the dataset. A freely available public database, intended as a resource for researchers studying the immune response to SARS-CoV-2, is where the repertoires were released. Samples came from the ongoing ImmuneRACE study (first 160 participants) plus 1,254 subjects from 6 global collaborators. A de-identified subject ID, COVID-19 status, age in years and sex were almost always included in the sample metadata. Where available, HLA class I and class II types were taken from metadata supplied by the sample provider and were not determined by assay-based typing. Here is what the overall study found, with its caveats: Clinical and demographic metadata were provided uncurated, with the amount varying by source and participant.

The junction shows trimming of 3 bases on V and 6 bases on J, plus 17 bases between the germline ends. The CDR3 covers 15 residues, taking in both the cysteine and the phenylalanine. Only CDR3 DNA is held: 45 bases, read in frame from base 1. The germline V gene (reference sequence) yields LNHDA for CDR1 and SQIVND for CDR2. Worth noting for this clone: This clone's antigen is unknown. No much larger clone is present one base from it, and per-base qualities are unavailable.

Enrolling through a virtual design, the prospective study's participants ranged in age from roughly 18 to 100 years and lived across 24 United States geographic areas. Cohort assignment in the prospective study relied on participant-reported clinical history from a screening survey and a study questionnaire. A participant counted as exposed if, within 2 weeks of entering the study, that participant had been in contact with someone who had a PCR-confirmed or clinician-diagnosed COVID-19 case. In the prospective study, whole blood, serum and a nasopharyngeal or oropharyngeal swab were collected from each participant by mobile phlebotomists. Over a roughly two-month period, participants in the prospective study had the option of providing additional blood draws and questionnaires. Before DNA extraction, prospective study blood samples were shipped either frozen or at room temperature. The immunoSEQ Assay, a bias-controlled multiplex PCR, was used to amplify TCRbeta CDR3 regions from genomic DNA. In the source study's methods: Within the assay, amplification of reference gene primers was used to estimate how many nucleated cells each sample contained. To quantify the absolute abundance of each unique TCRbeta CDR3 rearrangement, sequence reads were collapsed and filtered. For each sample, productive Simpson clonality was calculated by taking the square root of Simpson's diversity index across productive rearrangements. TCRdb limited this immuneACCESS table to in-frame rearrangements with V and J called. A share of clones is missing; checked studies link under half to unresolved V genes, and the rest is unexplained. For V, J and clone size, that table is used; D and trimming come from the DNA. The sample contains around 400,000 clones, 80% to 95% of them found a single time. The leading ten clones occupy roughly 0.9% of the sample.

The V and J segments used are TRBV19 and TRBJ2-5, and TRBD1 may be the D gene, going by 7 matching bases. Sequenced: PBMCs or T cells enriched from blood (not recorded which). This receptor was obtained from a middle-aged woman who had been exposed to COVID-19. The CDR3 amino acid sequence is: CASSIGLPGGKTQYF. The nucleotides read TGTGCCAGTAGTATTGGACTTCCAGGGGGGAAGACCCAGTACTTC.